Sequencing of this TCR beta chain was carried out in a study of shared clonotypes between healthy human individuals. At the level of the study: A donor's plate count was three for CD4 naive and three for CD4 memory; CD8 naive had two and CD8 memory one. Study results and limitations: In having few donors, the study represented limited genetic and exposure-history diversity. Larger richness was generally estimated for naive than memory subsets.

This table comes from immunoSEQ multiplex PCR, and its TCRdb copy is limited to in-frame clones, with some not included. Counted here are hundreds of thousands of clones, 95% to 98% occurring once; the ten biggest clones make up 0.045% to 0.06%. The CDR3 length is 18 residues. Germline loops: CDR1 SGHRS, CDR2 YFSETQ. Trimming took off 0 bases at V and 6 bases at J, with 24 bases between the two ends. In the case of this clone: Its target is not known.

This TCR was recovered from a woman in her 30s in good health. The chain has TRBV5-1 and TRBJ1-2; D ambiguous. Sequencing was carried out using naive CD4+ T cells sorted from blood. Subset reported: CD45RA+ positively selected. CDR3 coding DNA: TGCGCCAGCAGCTTGGAACGTCATGAAAACTTTGCAAAGAATGGCTACACCTTC. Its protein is CASSLERHENFAKNGYTF.